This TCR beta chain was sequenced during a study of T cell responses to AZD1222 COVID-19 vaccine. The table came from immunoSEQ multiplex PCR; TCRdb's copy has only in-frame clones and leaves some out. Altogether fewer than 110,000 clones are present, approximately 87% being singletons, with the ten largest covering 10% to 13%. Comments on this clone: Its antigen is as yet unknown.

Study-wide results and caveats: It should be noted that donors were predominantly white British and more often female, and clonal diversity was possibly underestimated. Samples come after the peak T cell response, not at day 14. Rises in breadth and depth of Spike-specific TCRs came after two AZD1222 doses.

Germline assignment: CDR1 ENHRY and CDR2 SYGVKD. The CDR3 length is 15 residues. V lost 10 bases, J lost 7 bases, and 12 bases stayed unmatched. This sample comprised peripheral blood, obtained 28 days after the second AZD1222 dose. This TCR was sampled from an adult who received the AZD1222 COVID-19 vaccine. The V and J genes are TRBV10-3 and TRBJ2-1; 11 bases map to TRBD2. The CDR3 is CATKTGTSGVNEQFF. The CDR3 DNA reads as TGTGCCACCAAAACCGGGACTAGCGGCGTGAATGAGCAGTTCTTC.